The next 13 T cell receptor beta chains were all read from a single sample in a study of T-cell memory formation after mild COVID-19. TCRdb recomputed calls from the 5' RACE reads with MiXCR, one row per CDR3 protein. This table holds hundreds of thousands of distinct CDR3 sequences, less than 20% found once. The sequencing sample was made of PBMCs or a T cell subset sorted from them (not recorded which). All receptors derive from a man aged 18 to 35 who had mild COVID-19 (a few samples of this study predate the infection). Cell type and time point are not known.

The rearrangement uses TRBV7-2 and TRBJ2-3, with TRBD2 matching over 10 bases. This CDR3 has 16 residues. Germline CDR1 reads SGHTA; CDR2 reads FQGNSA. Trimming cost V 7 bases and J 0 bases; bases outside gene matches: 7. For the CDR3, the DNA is TGTGCCAGCACCACAGCGGGGGGGCAGAGCACAGATACGCAGTATTTT. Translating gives CASTTAGGQSTDTQYF. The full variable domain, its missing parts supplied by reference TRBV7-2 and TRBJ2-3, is GAGVSQSPSNKVTEKGKDVELRCDPISGHTALYWYRQSLGQGLEFLIYFQGNSAPDKSGLPSDRFSAERTGGSVSTLTIQRTQQEDSAVYLCASTTAGGQSTDTQYFGPGTRLTVL.

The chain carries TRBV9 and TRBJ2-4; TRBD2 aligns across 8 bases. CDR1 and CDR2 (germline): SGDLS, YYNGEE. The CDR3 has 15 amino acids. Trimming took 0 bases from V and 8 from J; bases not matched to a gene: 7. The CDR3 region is CASSVAGGGYDIQYF. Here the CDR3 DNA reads TGTGCCAGCAGCGTAGCCGGGGGGGGATATGACATTCAGTACTTC.

In DNA, the CDR3 is TGTGCCATCAGTGAGCAGATGGGCAGGGGGCGGAATGAGCAGTTCTTC. Its translation is CAISEQMGRGRNEQFF. The chain uses TRBV10-3 and TRBJ2-1; TRBD1 matches 8 bases. Germline CDR1 ENHRY, CDR2 SYGVKD. Trimming cost V 2 bases and J 7 bases; bases outside gene matches: 10. The CDR3 runs 16 residues.

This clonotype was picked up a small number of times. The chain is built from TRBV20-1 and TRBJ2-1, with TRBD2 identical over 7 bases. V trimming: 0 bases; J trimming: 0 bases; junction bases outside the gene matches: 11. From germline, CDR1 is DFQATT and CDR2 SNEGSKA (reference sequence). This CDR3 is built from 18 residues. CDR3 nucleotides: TGCAGTGCTAGAGATGAGGAGGAGACTAGCAACTCCTACAATGAGCAGTTCTTC. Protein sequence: CSARDEEETSNSYNEQFF.

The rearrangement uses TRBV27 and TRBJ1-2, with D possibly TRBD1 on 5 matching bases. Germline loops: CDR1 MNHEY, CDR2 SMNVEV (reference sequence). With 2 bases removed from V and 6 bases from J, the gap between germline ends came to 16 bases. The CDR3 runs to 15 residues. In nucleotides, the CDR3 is TGTGCCAGCAGTTTAGGTTACGGATCGGGGGATGGCTACACCTTC. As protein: CASSLGYGSGDGYTF.

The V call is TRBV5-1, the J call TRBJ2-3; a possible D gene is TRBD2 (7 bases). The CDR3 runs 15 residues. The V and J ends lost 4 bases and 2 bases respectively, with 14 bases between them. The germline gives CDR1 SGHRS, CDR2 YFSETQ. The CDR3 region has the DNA TGCGCCAGCAGCCACGGGGGGCCATACACAGATACGCAGTATTTT. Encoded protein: CASSHGGPYTDTQYF.

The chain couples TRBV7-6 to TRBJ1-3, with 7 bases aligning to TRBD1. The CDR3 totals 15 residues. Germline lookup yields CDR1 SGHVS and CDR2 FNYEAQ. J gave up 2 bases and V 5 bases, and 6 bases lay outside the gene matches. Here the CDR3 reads CASSHGQGAGNTIYF. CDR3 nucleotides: TGTGCCAGCAGCCATGGCCAGGGGGCTGGAAACACCATATATTTT.

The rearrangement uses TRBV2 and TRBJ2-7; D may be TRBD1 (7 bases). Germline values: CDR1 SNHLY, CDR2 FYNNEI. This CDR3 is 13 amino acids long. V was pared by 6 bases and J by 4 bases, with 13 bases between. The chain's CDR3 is CASSGGQLYEQYV. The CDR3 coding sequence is TGTGCCAGCAGCGGGGGACAGCTTTACGAGCAGTACGTC.

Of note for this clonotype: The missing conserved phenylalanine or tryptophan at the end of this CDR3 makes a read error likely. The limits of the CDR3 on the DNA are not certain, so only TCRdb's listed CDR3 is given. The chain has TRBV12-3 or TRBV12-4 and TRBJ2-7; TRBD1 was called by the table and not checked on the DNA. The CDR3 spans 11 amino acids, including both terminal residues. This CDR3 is CASSRSSGTRH.

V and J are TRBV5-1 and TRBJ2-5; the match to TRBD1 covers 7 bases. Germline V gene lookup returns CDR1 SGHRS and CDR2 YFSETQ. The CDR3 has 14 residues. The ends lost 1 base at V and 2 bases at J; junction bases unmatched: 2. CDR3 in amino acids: CASSLPTGQETQYF. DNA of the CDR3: TGCGCCAGCAGCTTGCCGACAGGGCAAGAGACCCAGTACTTC.

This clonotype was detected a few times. The CDR3 loop is CASSPLPVVSTRETQYF. CDR3 in DNA: TGTGCCAGCAGCCCCCTCCCGGTCGTAAGTACCAGAGAGACCCAGTACTTC. The chain is built from TRBV7-3 and TRBJ2-5; no definite D call. The CDR3 has 17 residues. The germline V gene encodes CDR1 SGHTA and CDR2 FQGTGA. Trimming took 5 bases from V and 4 from J, leaving 23 bases between them.

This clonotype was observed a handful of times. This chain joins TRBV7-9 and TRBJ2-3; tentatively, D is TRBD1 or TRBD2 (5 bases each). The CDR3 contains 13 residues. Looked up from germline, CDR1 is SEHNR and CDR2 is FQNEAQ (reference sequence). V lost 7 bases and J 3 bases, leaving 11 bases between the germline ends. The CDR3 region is CASTGANTDTQYF. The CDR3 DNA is TGTGCCAGCACCGGGGCGAATACAGATACGCAGTATTTT.

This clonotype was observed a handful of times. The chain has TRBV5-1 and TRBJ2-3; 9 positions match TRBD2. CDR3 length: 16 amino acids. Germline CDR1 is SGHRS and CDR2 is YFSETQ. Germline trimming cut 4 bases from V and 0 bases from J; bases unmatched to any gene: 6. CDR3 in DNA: TGCGCCAGCAGCGGGCCTAGCGGGGCCAGCACAGATACGCAGTATTTT. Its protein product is CASSGPSGASTDTQYF.